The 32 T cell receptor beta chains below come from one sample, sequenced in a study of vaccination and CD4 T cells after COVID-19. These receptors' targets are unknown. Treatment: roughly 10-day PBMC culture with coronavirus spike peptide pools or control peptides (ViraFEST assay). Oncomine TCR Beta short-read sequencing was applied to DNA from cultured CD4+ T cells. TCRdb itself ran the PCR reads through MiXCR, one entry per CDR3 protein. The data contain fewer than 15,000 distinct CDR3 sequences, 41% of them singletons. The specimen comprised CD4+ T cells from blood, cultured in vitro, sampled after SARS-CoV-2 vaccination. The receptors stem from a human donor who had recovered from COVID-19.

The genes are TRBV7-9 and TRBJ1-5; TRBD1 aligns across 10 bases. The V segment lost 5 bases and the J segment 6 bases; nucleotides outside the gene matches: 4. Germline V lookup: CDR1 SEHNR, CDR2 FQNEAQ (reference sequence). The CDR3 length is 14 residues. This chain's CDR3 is CASSIGQGGQPQHF. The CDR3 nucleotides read TGTGCCAGCAGCATCGGACAGGGGGGTCAGCCCCAGCATTTT.

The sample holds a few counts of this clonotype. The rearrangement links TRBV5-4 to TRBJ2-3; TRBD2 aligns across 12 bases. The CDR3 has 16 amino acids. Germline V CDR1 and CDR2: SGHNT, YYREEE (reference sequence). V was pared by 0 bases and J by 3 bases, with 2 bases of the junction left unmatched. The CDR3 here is CASSLALAGGTDTQYF. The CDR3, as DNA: TGTGCCAGCAGCTTGGCACTAGCGGGAGGAACAGATACGCAGTATTTT.

The CDR3 DNA reads TGTGCCAGCACCTGGGGACGGGATAACTATGGCTACACCTTC. Residues: CASTWGRDNYGYTF. This sequence joins TRBV28 and TRBJ1-2, with a weak D call TRBD1 (5 bases). The CDR3 consists of 14 residues. Germline CDR1 MDHEN, CDR2 SYDVKM. The ends were cut back, 7 bases at V and 1 base at J, with 13 bases in the middle.

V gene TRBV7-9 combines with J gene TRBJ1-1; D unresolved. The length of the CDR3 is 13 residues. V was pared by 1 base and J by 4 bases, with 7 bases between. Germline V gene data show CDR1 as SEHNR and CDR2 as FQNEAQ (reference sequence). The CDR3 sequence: CASSLGEGTEAFF. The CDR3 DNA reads TGTGCCAGCAGCTTAGGGGAGGGCACTGAAGCTTTCTTT.

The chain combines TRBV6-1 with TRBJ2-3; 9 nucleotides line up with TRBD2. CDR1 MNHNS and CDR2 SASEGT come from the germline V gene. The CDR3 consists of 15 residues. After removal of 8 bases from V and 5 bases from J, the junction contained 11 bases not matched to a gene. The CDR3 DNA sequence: TGTGCCAGCGGGGGCGGGAGGGCCTTCCTAGATACGCAGTATTTT. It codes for CASGGGRAFLDTQYF.

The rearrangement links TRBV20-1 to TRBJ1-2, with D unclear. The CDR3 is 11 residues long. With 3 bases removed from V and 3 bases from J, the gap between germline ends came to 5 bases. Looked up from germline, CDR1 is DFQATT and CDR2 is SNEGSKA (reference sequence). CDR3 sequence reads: CSASGDYGYTF. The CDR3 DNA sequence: TGCAGTGCTAGTGGAGACTATGGCTACACCTTC.

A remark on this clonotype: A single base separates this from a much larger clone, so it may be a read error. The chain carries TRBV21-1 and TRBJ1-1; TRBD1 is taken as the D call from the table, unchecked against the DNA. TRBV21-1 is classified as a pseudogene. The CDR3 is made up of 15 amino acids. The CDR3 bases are TGTGCCGGCTTAGGGGGGACAGAGGATAGGACTGAAGCTTTCTTT. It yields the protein CAGLGGTEDRTEAFF.

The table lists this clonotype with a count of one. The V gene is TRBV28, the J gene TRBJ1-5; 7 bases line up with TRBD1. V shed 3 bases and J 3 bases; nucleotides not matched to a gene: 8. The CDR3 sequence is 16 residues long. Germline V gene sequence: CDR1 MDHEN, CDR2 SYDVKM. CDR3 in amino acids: CASSFKLRGHNQPQHF. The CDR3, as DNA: TGTGCCAGCAGTTTTAAGCTAAGGGGGCACAATCAGCCCCAGCATTTT.

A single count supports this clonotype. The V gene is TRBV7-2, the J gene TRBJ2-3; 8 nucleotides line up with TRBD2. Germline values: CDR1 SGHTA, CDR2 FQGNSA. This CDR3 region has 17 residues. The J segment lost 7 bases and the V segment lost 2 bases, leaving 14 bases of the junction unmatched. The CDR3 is CASSLFVGGARQNTQYF. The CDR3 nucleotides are TGTGCCAGCAGCTTATTTGTCGGGGGGGCCCGCCAAAATACGCAGTATTTT.

In DNA form, the CDR3 reads TGTGCCAGTAGCACACAGGGGGCGCGGTCACCCCTCCACTTT. Protein: CASSTQGARSPLHF. The chain couples TRBV19 to TRBJ1-6, with 9 bases aligning to TRBD1. The CDR3 sequence is 14 residues long. CDR1 LNHDA and CDR2 SQIVND come from the germline V gene (reference sequence). V lost 6 bases to trimming and J lost 10 bases; unmatched junction nucleotides: 7.

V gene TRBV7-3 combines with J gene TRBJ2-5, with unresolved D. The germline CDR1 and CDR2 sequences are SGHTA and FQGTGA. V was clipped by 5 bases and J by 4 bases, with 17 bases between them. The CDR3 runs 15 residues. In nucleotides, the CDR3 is TGTGCCAGCAGCCGAACCAACCAGCTAGGAGAGACCCAGTACTTC. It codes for CASSRTNQLGETQYF.

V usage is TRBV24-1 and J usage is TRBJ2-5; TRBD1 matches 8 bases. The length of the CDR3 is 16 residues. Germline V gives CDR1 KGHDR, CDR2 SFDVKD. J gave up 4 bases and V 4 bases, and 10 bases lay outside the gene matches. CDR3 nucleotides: TGTGCCACCAGTGACCCTGGACAGGGCTTTCCAGAGACCCAGTACTTC. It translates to CATSDPGQGFPETQYF.

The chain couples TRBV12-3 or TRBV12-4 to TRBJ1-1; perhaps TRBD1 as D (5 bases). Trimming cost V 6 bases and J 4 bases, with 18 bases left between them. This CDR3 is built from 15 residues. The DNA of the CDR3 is TGTGCCAGCAGACCCCGACTGGGGGAACGCACTGAAGCTTTCTTT. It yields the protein CASRPRLGERTEAFF.

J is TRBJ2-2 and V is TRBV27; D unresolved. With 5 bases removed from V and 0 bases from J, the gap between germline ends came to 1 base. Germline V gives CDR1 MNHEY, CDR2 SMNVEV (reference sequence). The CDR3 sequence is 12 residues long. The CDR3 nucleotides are TGTGCCAGCAGTACGAACACCGGGGAGCTGTTTTTT. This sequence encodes CASSTNTGELFF.

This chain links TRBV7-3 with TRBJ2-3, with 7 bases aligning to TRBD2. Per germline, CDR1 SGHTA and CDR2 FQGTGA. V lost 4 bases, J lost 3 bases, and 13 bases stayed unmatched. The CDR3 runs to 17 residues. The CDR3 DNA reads TGTGCCAGCAGCTCAAGCGGTGCGCGGGGGTTGACAGATACGCAGTATTTT. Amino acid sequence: CASSSSGARGLTDTQYF.

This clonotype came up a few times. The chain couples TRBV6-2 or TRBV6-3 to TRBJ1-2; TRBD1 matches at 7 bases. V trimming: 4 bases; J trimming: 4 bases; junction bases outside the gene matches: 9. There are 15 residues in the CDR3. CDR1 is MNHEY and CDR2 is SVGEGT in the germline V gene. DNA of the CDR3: TGTGCCAGCAGTTCCCGTTGGACAGGATCCTATGGCTACACCTTC. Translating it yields CASSSRWTGSYGYTF.

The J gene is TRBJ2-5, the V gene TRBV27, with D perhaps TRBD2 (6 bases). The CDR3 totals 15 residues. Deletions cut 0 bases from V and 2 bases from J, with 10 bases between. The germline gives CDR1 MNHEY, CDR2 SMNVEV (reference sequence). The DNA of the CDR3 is TGTGCCAGCAGTTTATCGCGGGGAACTCAAGAGACCCAGTACTTC. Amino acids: CASSLSRGTQETQYF.

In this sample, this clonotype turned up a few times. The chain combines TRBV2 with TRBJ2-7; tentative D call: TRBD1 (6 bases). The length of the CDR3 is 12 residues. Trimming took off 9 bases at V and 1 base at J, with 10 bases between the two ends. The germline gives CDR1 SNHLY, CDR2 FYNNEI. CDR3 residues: CASGQLSYEQYF. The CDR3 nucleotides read TGTGCCAGTGGACAGTTATCCTACGAGCAGTACTTC.

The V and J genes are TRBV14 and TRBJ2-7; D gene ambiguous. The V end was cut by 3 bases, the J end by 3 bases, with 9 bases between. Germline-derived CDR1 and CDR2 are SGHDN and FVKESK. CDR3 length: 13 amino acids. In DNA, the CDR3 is TGTGCCAGCAGCCAGATGACTTACTACGAGCAGTACTTC. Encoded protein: CASSQMTYYEQYF.

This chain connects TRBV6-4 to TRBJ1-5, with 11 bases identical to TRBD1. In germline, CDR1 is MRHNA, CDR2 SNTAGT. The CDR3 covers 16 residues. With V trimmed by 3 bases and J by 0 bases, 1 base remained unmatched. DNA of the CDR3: TGTGCCAGCAGTGAAGGGACAGGGGGTAGCAATCAGCCCCAGCATTTT. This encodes CASSEGTGGSNQPQHF.

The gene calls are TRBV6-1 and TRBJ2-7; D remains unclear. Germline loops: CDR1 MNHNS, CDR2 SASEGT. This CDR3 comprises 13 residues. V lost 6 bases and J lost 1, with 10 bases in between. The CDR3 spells CASSQLPSYEQYF. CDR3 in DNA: TGTGCCAGCAGCCAACTACCATCCTACGAGCAGTACTTC.

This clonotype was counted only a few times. The CDR3 region has the DNA TGTGCCAGCAGCTTAGGGGACGTTAGCAATCAGCCCCAGCATTTT. Amino acids: CASSLGDVSNQPQHF. The gene calls are TRBV7-2 and TRBJ1-5; a weak D match, TRBD1 (5 bases). Per germline, CDR1 SGHTA and CDR2 FQGNSA. Trimming stripped 1 base from V and 0 bases from J, with 7 bases between. The CDR3 covers 15 residues.

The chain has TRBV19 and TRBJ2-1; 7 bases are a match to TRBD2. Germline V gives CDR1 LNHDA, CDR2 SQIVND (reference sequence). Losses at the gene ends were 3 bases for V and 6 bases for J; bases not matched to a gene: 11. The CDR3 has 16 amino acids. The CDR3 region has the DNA TGTGCCAGTAGTATTTGGGAGGGCTCCACGGCCAATGAGCAGTTCTTC. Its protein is CASSIWEGSTANEQFF. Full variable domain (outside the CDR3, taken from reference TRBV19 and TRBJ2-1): DGGITQSPKYLFRKEGQNVTLSCEQNLNHDAMYWYRQDPGQGLRLIYYSQIVNDFQKGDIAEGYSVSREKKESFPLTVTSAQKNPTAFYLCASSIWEGSTANEQFFGPGTRLTVL.

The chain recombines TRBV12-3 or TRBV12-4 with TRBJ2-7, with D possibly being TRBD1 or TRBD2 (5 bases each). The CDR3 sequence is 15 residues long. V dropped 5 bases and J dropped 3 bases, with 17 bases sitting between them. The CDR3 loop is CASSGGRGLLYEQYF. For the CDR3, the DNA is TGTGCCAGCAGTGGGGGTCGGGGATTACTCTACGAGCAGTACTTC.

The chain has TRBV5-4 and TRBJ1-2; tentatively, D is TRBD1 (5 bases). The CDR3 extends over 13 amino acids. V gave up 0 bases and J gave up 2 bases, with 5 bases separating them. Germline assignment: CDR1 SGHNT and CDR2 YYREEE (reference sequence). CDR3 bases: TGTGCCAGCAGCTTGGACAGGAACTATGGCTACACCTTC. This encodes CASSLDRNYGYTF.

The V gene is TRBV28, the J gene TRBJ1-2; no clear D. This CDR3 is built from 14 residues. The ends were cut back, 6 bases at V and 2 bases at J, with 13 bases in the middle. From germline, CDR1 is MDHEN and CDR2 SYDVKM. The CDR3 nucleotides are TGTGCCAGCAGCCCCCCAAGATGGAACTATGGCTACACCTTC. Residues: CASSPPRWNYGYTF.

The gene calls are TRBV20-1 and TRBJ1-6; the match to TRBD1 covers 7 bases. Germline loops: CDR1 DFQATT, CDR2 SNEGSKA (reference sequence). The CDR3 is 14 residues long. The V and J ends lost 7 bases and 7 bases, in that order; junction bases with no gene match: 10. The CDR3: CSVPHRDSNSPLHF. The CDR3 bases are TGCAGTGTTCCTCACCGGGACAGCAATTCACCCCTCCACTTT.

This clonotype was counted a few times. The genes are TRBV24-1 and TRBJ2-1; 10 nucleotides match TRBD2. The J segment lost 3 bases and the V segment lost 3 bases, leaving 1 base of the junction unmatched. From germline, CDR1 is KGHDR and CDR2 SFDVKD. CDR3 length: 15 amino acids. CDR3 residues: CATSDPSGSYNEQFF. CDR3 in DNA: TGTGCCACCAGTGATCCTAGCGGGAGCTACAATGAGCAGTTCTTC.

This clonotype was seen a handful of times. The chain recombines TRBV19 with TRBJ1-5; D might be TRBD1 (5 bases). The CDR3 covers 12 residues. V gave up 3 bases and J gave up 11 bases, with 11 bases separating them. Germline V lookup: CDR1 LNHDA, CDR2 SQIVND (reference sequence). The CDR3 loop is CASSIGGGSQHF. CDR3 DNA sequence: TGTGCCAGTAGTATTGGGGGTGGGTCCCAGCATTTT.

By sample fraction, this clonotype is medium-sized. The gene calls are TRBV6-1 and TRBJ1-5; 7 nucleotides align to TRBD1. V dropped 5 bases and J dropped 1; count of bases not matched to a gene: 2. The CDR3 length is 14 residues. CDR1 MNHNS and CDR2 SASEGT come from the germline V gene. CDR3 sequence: CASSIQGSNQPQHF. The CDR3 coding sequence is TGTGCCAGCAGTATACAGGGGAGCAATCAGCCCCAGCATTTT.

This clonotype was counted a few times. CDR3 residues: CASSSNRQRSYEQYF. The CDR3 coding sequence is TGTGCCAGCAGCTCCAATAGACAGAGATCCTACGAGCAGTACTTC. The rearrangement links TRBV7-2 to TRBJ2-7, with a tentative D call TRBD1 (5 bases). The CDR3 has 15 amino acids. Germline-derived CDR1 and CDR2 are SGHTA and FQGNSA. The V end was cut by 4 bases, the J end by 1 base, with 14 bases between.

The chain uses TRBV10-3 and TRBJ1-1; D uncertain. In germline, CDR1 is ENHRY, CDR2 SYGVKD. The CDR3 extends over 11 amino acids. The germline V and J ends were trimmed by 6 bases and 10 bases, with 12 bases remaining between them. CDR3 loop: CAIRQRAGAFF. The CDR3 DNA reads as TGTGCCATCAGGCAGCGGGCGGGAGCTTTCTTT.